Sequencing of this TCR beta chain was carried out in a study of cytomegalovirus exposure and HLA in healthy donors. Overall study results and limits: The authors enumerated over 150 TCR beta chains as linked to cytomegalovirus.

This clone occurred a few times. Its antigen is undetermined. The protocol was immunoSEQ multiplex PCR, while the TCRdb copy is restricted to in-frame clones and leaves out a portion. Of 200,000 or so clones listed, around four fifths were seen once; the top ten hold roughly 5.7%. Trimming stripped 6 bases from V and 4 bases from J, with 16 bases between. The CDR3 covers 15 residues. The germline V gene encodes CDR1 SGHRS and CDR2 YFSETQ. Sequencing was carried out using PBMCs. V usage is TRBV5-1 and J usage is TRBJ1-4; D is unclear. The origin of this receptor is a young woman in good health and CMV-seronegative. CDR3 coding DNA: TGCGCCAGCACCGACAATCTGATCGGTAATGAAAAACTGTTTTTT. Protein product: CASTDNLIGNEKLFF.